This record concerns one T cell receptor beta chain sequence. Its antigen is unknown. Trimming pared 1 base from V and 3 bases from J, leaving 7 bases between. This CDR3 region has 14 residues. The germline V gene has CDR1 SGHRS and CDR2 YFSETQ. TCRdb's table, derived via immunoSEQ multiplex PCR, lists solely in-frame clones and lacks some. Of some 110,000 clones detected, nearly 95% appear once; the ten largest clones hold less than 5%. The source of the sample is a study of T cell responses to AZD1222 COVID-19 vaccine. Study details: Recipients boosted at about 4 weeks or about 12 weeks are pooled. Study-wide results and limits: Baseline serology detected seropositivity in only a handful of AZD1222 recipients.

This TCR was recovered from an adult in good health. The source was peripheral blood, collected on day 0 of AZD1222 vaccination. The rearrangement links TRBV5-1 to TRBJ2-2; D gene uncertain. CDR3 in amino acids: CASSLREDTGELFF. The CDR3 region has the DNA TGCGCCAGCAGCTTGAGGGAAGACACCGGGGAGCTGTTTTTT.